What follows are 16 T cell receptor beta chains derived from one specimen sequenced in a study of control samples from healthy donors and cancer patients. Profiled with immunoSEQ multiplex PCR; TCRdb holds only in-frame clones, not every one. The sample has roughly 450,000 clones; around 90% are singletons. The sequencing sample was made of PBMCs. Every receptor here comes from a man aged 40-55 years with head and neck cancer.

V and J are TRBV19 and TRBJ1-5; tentatively, D is TRBD1 (5 bases). Germline V gene lookup returns CDR1 LNHDA and CDR2 SQIVND (reference sequence). There are 14 residues in the CDR3. V dropped 5 bases and J dropped 3 bases, with 11 bases sitting between them. Here the CDR3 reads CASSPRQNNQPQHF. CDR3 coding DNA: TGTGCCAGTAGTCCCCGACAGAACAATCAGCCCCAGCATTTT.

The chain employs TRBV10-3 and TRBJ2-3; a weak D match, TRBD1 (6 bases). The CDR3 consists of 15 residues. The ends were cut back, 7 bases at V and 2 bases at J, with 16 bases in the middle. Germline V gene data show CDR1 as ENHRY and CDR2 as SYGVKD. CDR3 loop: CAINPRDTNTDTQYF. CDR3 in DNA: TGTGCCATCAACCCCCGGGACACCAACACAGATACGCAGTATTTT.

The rearrangement links TRBV5-5 to TRBJ1-5; D call uncertain. CDR1 SGHKS and CDR2 YYEKEE come from the germline V gene (reference sequence). Trimming removed 0 bases from V and 5 bases from J, with 12 bases in between. The CDR3 extends over 15 amino acids. The CDR3 region is CASSLAYGPDQPQHF. The CDR3, as DNA: TGTGCCAGCAGCTTGGCCTATGGGCCGGATCAGCCCCAGCATTTT.

The V call is TRBV25-1, the J call TRBJ1-1; unclear D gene. V was clipped by 6 bases and J by 0 bases, with 8 bases between them. Germline V gene data show CDR1 as MGHDK and CDR2 as SYGVNS. The CDR3 sequence is 13 residues long. The chain's CDR3 is CASRVGMNTEAFF. CDR3 nucleotide sequence: TGTGCCAGCAGGGTAGGTATGAACACTGAAGCTTTCTTT.

The chain joins TRBV20-1 to TRBJ2-7, with D possibly TRBD1 on 5 matching bases. The V end lost 4 bases, the J end lost 5 bases, and 9 bases lay between the germline ends. This CDR3 has 11 residues. CDR1 and CDR2 (germline): DFQATT, SNEGSKA (reference sequence). The CDR3 nucleotides are TGCAGTGCTAATTCAGGGCACGAGCAGTACTTC. Its protein product is CSANSGHEQYF.

V usage is TRBV30 and J usage is TRBJ1-1, with D perhaps matching TRBD1 (5 bases). The CDR3 extends over 14 amino acids. From germline, CDR1 is GTSNPN and CDR2 SVGIG (reference sequence). V was shortened by 0 bases and J by 4 bases, with 12 bases between the two germline ends. The chain's CDR3 is CAWSVRPGLTEAFF. The DNA for the CDR3 is TGTGCCTGGAGTGTACGACCAGGGCTCACTGAAGCTTTCTTT.

The chain carries TRBV2 and TRBJ2-1; 7 bases are shared with TRBD1. CDR1 is SNHLY and CDR2 is FYNNEI in the germline V gene. This CDR3 contains 15 residues. Trimming at V came to 6 bases and at J to 4 bases, leaving 9 bases not matched to a gene. This CDR3 reads CASSLSGTEYNEQFF. The CDR3 DNA follows: TGTGCCAGCAGCCTTTCCGGGACAGAATACAATGAGCAGTTCTTC.

This clone showed up just once. The chain has TRBV19 and TRBJ1-5, with D unclear. Trimming took off 9 bases at V and 4 bases at J, with 13 bases between the two ends. In germline, CDR1 is LNHDA, CDR2 SQIVND (reference sequence). The CDR3 sequence is 13 residues long. The CDR3 DNA sequence: TGTGCCAGCGCCAGAAACGTAAATCAGCCCCAGCATTTT. Translating gives CASARNVNQPQHF.

This clone was recorded only once. V is TRBV30 and J is TRBJ2-7; D gene unclear. CDR3 length: 12 amino acids. Trimming removed 5 bases from V and 2 bases from J, with 10 bases in between. The germline V gene has CDR1 GTSNPN and CDR2 SVGIG (reference sequence). CDR3 in amino acids: CAWEAKPYEQYF. The CDR3 DNA is TGTGCCTGGGAGGCGAAGCCCTACGAGCAGTACTTC.

The chain combines TRBV9 with TRBJ2-7; 8 bases match TRBD1. V was clipped by 3 bases and J by 4 bases; unmatched bases: 6. The CDR3 is 14 amino acids. Looked up from germline, CDR1 is SGDLS and CDR2 is YYNGEE. This CDR3 is CASSATGANYEQYF. The CDR3 region has the DNA TGTGCCAGCAGCGCGACAGGGGCGAATTACGAGCAGTACTTC.

This chain uses TRBV19 with TRBJ2-2; TRBD1 matches at 8 bases. Trimming removed 4 bases from V and 0 bases from J; junction bases left unmatched: 1. This CDR3 is built from 15 residues. Germline CDR1 is LNHDA and CDR2 is SQIVND (reference sequence). The CDR3 spells CASSKGQANTGELFF. In nucleotides, the CDR3 is TGTGCCAGTAGTAAGGGACAGGCGAACACCGGGGAGCTGTTTTTT. Looking up the rest from reference TRBV19 and TRBJ2-2 gives the full variable domain: DGGITQSPKYLFRKEGQNVTLSCEQNLNHDAMYWYRQDPGQGLRLIYYSQIVNDFQKGDIAEGYSVSREKKESFPLTVTSAQKNPTAFYLCASSKGQANTGELFFGEGSRLTVL.

J is TRBJ2-7 and V is TRBV11-2; the match to TRBD2 covers 11 bases. This CDR3 is 14 amino acids long. J was trimmed by 2 bases and V by 6 bases; bases with no gene match: 3. The germline V gene encodes CDR1 SGHAT and CDR2 FQNNGV. The CDR3 region has the DNA TGTGCCAGCAGGCGACTAGCGGGGCCCTACGAGCAGTACTTC. Protein product: CASRRLAGPYEQYF.

The chain joins TRBV11-3 to TRBJ2-1, with 9 bases lining up with TRBD1. Per the germline V gene, CDR1 is SGHNT and CDR2 is YENEEA. This CDR3 region has 15 residues. Trimming cost V 5 bases and J 7 bases; bases outside gene matches: 9. CDR3 amino acids: CASSPGTGYVNEQFF. CDR3 DNA sequence: TGTGCCAGCAGCCCAGGGACAGGGTATGTGAATGAGCAGTTCTTC. Looking up the rest from reference TRBV11-3 and TRBJ2-1 gives the full variable domain: EAGVVQSPRYKIIEKKQPVAFWCNPISGHNTLYWYLQNLGQGPELLIRYENEEAVDDSQLPKDRFSAERLKGVDSTLKIQPAELGDSAVYLCASSPGTGYVNEQFFGPGTRLTVL.

This clone was picked up a small number of times. J is TRBJ1-2 and V is TRBV28; D ambiguous. Germline CDR1 reads MDHEN; CDR2 reads SYDVKM. This CDR3 spans 14 amino acids. The V end lost 3 bases, the J end lost 6 bases, and 14 bases lay between the germline ends. CDR3 sequence (DNA): TGTGCCAGCAGTTTCGGCATCCCGAGAAATGGCTACACCTTC. It specifies CASSFGIPRNGYTF.

A few counts support this clone. The chain has TRBV28 and TRBJ1-5; D gene ambiguous. CDR1 is MDHEN, CDR2 SYDVKM, per germline. V was shortened by 7 bases and J by 6 bases, with 13 bases between the two germline ends. The CDR3 has 13 residues. The CDR3 spells CASTRRVGQPQHF. For the CDR3, the DNA is TGTGCCAGCACTAGGCGCGTAGGTCAGCCCCAGCATTTT.

The rearrangement joins TRBV7-9 to TRBJ1-6; possible D gene TRBD1, 5 bases. V gave up 6 bases and J gave up 11 bases, with 17 bases separating them. Germline V gives CDR1 SEHNR, CDR2 FQNEAQ (reference sequence). The CDR3 has 14 residues. CDR3 region: CASRTGGRQTPLHF. The CDR3 bases are TGTGCCAGCAGAACTGGGGGACGGCAAACACCCCTCCACTTT.